This note documents a single T cell receptor (beta chain) sequence. Its antigen remains unidentified. Unique molecular identifier tags were affixed to discrete cDNA molecules. TCRdb reprocessed the 5' RACE reads via MiXCR and lists one record per CDR3 protein. The data hold more than 75,000 distinct CDR3 sequences, with roughly an eighth observed a single time. This record comes from a study of early T cells in non-severe SARS-CoV-2 infection. Across the study: Bulk RNA isolated from unsorted whole blood underwent sequencing; chains were not paired. Study-level findings and limits: Anti-spike CD8 specificities were favored by VDJdb matching, whose results missed private and CD4 specificities.

The CDR3 has 15 amino acids. Per germline, CDR1 SGHRS and CDR2 YFSETQ. V was shortened by 4 bases and J by 0 bases, with 12 bases between the two germline ends. The clonotype originates from an adult who was a healthcare worker with PCR-confirmed SARS-CoV-2 infection or an uninfected control (not recorded which). The chain is built from TRBV5-1 and TRBJ2-3; a possible D gene is TRBD1 (5 bases). Sequenced sample: whole blood. The CDR3 DNA is TGCGCCAGCAGCCCTGGGGCAATTAGCACAGATACGCAGTATTTT. Translating it yields CASSPGAISTDTQYF.